The T cell receptor beta chain under discussion was sequenced for a study of molecular identifiers for immune sequencing clone quantification. This clonotype was detected many times. Trimming cost V 0 bases and J 3 bases, with 8 bases left between them. CDR1 is LGHNT, CDR2 FRNRAP, per germline. This CDR3 is built from 14 residues. Input for naive CD8 libraries was about 18,000 to 1,100,000 sorted cells; the RNA fraction used was 10%, 30% or 50%. Listed TCR primers, together with previously described methods, were used for the bulk TCR libraries. Using its own MiXCR run on the PCR reads, TCRdb lists one record per CDR3 protein. This sample has 600,000 to 650,000 distinct CDR3 sequences; 15% to 20% occur once, and the top ten carry roughly 0.9%.

This chain joins TRBV12-5 and TRBJ2-5; D ambiguous. Specimen: naive CD8+ T cells from blood, with Jurkat cell RNA spiked in. The subset denotes: FACS-sorted CD8+CD4-CCR7+CD45RA+ naive T cells. The TCR originated in a human donor in good health. Some libraries in this study had Jurkat cell RNA spiked in. Here the CDR3 DNA reads TGTGCTAGTGGTTTGGTAAGAGCAGAAGAGACCCAGTACTTC. Translation gives CASGLVRAEETQYF.